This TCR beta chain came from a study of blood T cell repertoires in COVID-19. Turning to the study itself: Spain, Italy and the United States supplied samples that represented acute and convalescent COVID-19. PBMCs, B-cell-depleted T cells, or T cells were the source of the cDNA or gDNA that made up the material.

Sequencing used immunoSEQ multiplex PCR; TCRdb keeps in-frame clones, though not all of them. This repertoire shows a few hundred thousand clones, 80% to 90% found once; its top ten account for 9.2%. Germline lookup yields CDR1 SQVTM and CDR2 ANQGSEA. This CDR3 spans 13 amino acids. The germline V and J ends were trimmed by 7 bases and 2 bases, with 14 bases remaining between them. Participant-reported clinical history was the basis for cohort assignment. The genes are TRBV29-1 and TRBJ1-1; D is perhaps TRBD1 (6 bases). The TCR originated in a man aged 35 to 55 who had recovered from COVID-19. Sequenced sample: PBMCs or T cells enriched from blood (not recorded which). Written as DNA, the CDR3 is TGCAGCGCCGCTAGGACAGCAAACACTGAAGCTTTCTTT. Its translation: CSAARTANTEAFF. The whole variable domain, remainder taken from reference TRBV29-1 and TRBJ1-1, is SAVISQKPSRDICQRGTSLTIQCQVDSQVTMMFWYRQQPGQSLTLIATANQGSEATYESGFVIDKFPISRPNLTFSTLTVSNMSPEDSSIYLCSAARTANTEAFFGQGTRLTVV.